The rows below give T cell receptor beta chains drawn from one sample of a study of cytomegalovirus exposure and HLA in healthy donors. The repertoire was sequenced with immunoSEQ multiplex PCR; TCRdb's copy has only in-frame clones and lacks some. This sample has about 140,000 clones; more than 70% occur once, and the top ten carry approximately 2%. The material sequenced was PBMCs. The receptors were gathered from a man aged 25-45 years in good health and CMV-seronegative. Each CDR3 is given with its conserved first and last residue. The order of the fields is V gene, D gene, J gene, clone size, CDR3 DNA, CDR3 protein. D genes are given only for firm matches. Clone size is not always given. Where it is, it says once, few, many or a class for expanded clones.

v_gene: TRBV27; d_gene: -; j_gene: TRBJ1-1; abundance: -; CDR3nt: TGTGCCAGCAGTGAGACGACAGACACTGAAGCTTTCTTT; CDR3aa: CASSETTDTEAFF
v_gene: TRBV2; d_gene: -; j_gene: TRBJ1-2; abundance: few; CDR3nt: TGTGCCAGCAGTCTCGGGTTTGCTAACTATGGCTACACCTTC; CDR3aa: CASSLGFANYGYTF
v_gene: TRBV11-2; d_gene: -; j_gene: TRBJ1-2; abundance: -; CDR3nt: TGTGCCAGCAGCTGGGGAGGGGGGCTGAACGCTGGCTACACCTTC; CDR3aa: CASSWGGGLNAGYTF
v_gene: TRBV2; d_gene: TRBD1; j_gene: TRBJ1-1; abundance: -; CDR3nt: TGTGCCAGCAGTGAACAGGGGGCCGCTGAAGCTTTCTTT; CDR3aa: CASSEQGAAEAFF
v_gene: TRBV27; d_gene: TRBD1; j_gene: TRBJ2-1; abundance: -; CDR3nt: TGTGCCAGCAAAAAGACAGGGTCCGATGAGCAGTTCTTC; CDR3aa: CASKKTGSDEQFF
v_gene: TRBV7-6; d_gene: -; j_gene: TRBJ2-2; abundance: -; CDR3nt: TGTGCCAGCAGCACGGACATAGCGAACACCGGGGAGCTGTTTTTT; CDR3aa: CASSTDIANTGELFF
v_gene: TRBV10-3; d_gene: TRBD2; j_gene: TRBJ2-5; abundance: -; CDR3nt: TGTGCCACACTAGCGGGAGGATTGGAGACCCAGTACTTC; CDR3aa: CATLAGGLETQYF
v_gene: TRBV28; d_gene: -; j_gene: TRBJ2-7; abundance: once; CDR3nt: TGTGCCAGCAGTTCTGTTAGCTACGAGCAGTACTTC; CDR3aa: CASSSVSYEQYF
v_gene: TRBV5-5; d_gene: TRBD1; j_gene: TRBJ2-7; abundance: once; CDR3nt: TGTGCCAGCAGCTGGGACAGGGTGGGCGAGCAGTACTTC; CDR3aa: CASSWDRVGEQYF
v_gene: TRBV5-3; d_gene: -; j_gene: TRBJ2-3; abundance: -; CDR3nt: TGTGCCAGAAGCTTGGAGAGTAGCACAGATACGCAGTATTTT; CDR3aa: CARSLESSTDTQYF
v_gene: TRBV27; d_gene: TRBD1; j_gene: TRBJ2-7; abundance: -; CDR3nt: TGTGCCAGCAGTAACTTCGGGACAGGGGGCCTCGAGCAGTACTTC; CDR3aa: CASSNFGTGGLEQYF
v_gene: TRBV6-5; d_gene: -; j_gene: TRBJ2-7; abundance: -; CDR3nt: TGTGCCAGCAGTTACGGCGCTAGTTACCAGCAGTACTTC; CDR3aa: CASSYGASYQQYF
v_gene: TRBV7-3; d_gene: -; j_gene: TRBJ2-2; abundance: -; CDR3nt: TGTGCCAGCAGCCAGGGGGGAAACACCGGGGAGCTGTTTTTT; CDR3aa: CASSQGGNTGELFF
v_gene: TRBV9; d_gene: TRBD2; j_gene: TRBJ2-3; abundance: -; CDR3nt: TGTGCCAGCAGCGGGACTAGCGGGAGGTGGTCAGATACGCAGTATTTT; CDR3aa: CASSGTSGRWSDTQYF
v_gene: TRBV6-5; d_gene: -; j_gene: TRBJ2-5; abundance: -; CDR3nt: TGTGCCAGCAGTTACTCCATGGGGGGGCCAGAGACCCAGTACTTC; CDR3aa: CASSYSMGGPETQYF